These 4 T cell receptor beta chains came from one sample sequenced in a study of cytomegalovirus exposure and HLA in healthy donors. 13 Jbeta primers and 60 Vbeta primers were used for the PCR. Generated by immunoSEQ multiplex PCR, the TCRdb table keeps only in-frame clones and is missing some. The table has about 180,000 clones, 75% to 90% seen once. Source material: PBMCs. These receptors were obtained from a girl between 5 and 17 years old in good health and CMV-seropositive.

The chain couples TRBV11-2 to TRBJ1-2; perhaps TRBD1 as D (6 bases). Trimming pared 4 bases from V and 2 bases from J, leaving 11 bases between. Germline assignment: CDR1 SGHAT and CDR2 FQNNGV. The CDR3 covers 14 residues. CDR3 sequence: CASSWHGTNYGYTF. The CDR3 nucleotides are TGTGCCAGCAGCTGGCACGGGACAAACTATGGCTACACCTTC.

This rearrangement joins TRBV6-5 to TRBJ1-1; the D gene is possibly TRBD1 (5 bases). CDR1 MNHEY and CDR2 SVGAGI come from the germline V gene. V was cut by 5 bases and J by 7 bases, with 17 bases left in between. The CDR3 spans 14 residues. The CDR3 DNA reads TGTGCCAGCAGTCCCCAGGGTTCCGAATTTGAAGCTTTCTTT. Its protein product is CASSPQGSEFEAFF.

The chain has TRBV7-2 and TRBJ1-2; no reliable D call. Trimming stripped 5 bases from V and 8 bases from J, with 15 bases between. Germline assignment: CDR1 SGHTA and CDR2 FQGNSA. The CDR3 consists of 13 residues. This CDR3 reads CASSPPYGLGYTF. The DNA of the CDR3 is TGTGCCAGCAGCCCGCCGTATGGGCTCGGCTACACCTTC.

The chain recombines TRBV6-1 with TRBJ2-1; the D is unclear. Germline-derived CDR1 and CDR2 are MNHNS and SASEGT. The CDR3 extends over 15 amino acids. V dropped 6 bases and J dropped 0 bases, with 12 bases sitting between them. In DNA, the CDR3 is TGTGCCAGCAGGCGGCCTCCTACCTCCTACAATGAGCAGTTCTTC. It specifies CASRRPPTSYNEQFF.